This TCR beta chain originates from a study of neurological immune-mediated disorders. The cells used in sorted libraries, CD4+ or CD8+ T cells, numbered 1 million. With 10-nucleotide random UMIs included, cDNA was synthesized by 5'RACE. Sequencing runs each generated in excess of 180 million TCR-beta sequences derived from 15-18 subjects. TCRdb reanalysed the 5' RACE reads using MiXCR and keeps one entry per CDR3 protein. The sample yields fewer than 40,000 distinct CDR3 sequences, roughly 4.8% seen once. Germline V gene lookup returns CDR1 SQVTM and CDR2 ANQGSEA. The CDR3 is made up of 15 amino acids. After removal of 3 bases from V and 3 bases from J, the junction contained 8 bases not matched to a gene. This clonotype was picked up many times.

The TCR was taken from a man younger than 30 in good health. Material: CD4+ T cells from blood. The chain is built from TRBV29-1 and TRBJ2-5; 9 positions agree with TRBD1. DNA for the CDR3: TGCAGCGTTGATACAGGGGGCTTAAGAAAAGAGACCCAGTACTTC. It is translated as CSVDTGGLRKETQYF.